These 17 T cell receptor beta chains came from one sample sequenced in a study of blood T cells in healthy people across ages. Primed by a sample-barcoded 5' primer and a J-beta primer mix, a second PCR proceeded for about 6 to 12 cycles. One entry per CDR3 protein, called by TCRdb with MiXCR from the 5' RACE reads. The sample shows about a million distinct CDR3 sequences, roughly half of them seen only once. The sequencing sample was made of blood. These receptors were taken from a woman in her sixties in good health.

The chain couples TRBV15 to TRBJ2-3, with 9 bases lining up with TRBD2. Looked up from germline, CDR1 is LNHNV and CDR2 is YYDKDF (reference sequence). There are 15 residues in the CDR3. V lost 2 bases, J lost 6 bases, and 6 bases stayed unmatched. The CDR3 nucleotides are TGTGCCACCAGCAGACTAGCGGGAAGCGGGGATACGCAGTATTTT. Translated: CATSRLAGSGDTQYF.

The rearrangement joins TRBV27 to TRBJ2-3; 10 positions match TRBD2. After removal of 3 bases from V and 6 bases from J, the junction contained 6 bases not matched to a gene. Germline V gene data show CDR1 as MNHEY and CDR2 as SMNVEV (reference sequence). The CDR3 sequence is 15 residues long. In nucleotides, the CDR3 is TGTGCCAGCAGTTTCGGACTAGCGGAAGCGGATACGCAGTATTTT. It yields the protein CASSFGLAEADTQYF.

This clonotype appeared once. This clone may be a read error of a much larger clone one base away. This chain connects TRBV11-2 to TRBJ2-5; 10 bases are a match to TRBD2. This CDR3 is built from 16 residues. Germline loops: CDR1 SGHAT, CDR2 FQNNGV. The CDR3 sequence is CVSSLASGRVTETQYF. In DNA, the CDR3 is TGTGTCAGCAGCTTAGCCAGCGGGAGGGTTACGGAGACCCAGTACTTC.

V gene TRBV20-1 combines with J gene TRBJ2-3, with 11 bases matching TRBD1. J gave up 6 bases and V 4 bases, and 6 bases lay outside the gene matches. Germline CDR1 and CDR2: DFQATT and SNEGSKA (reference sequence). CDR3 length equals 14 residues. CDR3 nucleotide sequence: TGCAGTGCTACCGGGACAGGGGGTTTGGATACGCAGTATTTT. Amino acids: CSATGTGGLDTQYF.

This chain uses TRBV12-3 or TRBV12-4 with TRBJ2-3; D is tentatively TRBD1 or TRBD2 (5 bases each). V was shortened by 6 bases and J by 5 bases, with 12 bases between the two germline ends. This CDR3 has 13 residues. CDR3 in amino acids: CASSQRGVDTQYF. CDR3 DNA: TGTGCCAGCAGCCAAAGAGGGGTAGATACGCAGTATTTT.

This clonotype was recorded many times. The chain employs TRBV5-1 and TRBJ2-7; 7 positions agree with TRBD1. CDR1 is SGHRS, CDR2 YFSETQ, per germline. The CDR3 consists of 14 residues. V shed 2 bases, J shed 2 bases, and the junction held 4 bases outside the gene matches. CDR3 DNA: TGCGCCAGCAGCTTTGGGGGACAGACCTACGAGCAGTACTTC. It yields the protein CASSFGGQTYEQYF.

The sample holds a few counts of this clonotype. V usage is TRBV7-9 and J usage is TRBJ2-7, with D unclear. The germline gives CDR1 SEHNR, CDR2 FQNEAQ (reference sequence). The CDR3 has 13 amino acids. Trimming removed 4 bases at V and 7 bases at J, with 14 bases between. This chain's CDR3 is CASSWDQPGEQYF. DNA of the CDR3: TGTGCCAGCAGCTGGGATCAGCCCGGGGAGCAGTACTTC. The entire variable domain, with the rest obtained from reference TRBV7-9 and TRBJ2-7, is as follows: DTGVSQNPRHKITKRGQNVTFRCDPISEHNRLYWYRQTLGQGPEFLTYFQNEAQLEKSRLLSDRFSAERPKGSFSTLEIQRTEQGDSAMYLCASSWDQPGEQYFGPGTRLTVT.

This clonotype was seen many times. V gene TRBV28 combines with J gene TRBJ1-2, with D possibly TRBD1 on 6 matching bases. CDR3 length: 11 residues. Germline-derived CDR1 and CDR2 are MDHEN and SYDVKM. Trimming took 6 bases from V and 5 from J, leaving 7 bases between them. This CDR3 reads CASSTGYGYTF. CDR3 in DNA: TGTGCCAGCAGCACAGGGTATGGCTACACCTTC.

Here the CDR3 reads CASSLWTVSYNEQFF. As DNA, the CDR3 is TGTGCCAGCAGCCTCTGGACTGTCTCCTACAATGAGCAGTTCTTC. This rearrangement joins TRBV5-6 to TRBJ2-1, with D maybe TRBD2 (5 bases). Trimming took 4 bases from V and 0 from J, leaving 11 bases between them. This CDR3 is 15 amino acids long. CDR1 is SGHDT, CDR2 YYEEEE, per germline.

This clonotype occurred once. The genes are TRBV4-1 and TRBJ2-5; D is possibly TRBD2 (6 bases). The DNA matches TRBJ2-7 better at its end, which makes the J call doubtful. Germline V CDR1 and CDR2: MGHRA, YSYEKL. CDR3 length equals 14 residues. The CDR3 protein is CASSPRLGNYEQYF. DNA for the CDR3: TGCGCCAGCAGCCCTCGACTAGGAAACTACGAGCAGTACTTC.

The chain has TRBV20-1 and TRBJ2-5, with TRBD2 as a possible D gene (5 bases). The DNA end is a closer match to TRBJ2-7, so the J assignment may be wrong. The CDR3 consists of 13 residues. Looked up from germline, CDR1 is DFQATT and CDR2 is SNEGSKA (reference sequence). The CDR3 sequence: CSARDLGEHEQYF. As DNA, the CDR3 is TGCAGTGCTAGAGATCTTGGGGAGCACGAGCAGTACTTC.

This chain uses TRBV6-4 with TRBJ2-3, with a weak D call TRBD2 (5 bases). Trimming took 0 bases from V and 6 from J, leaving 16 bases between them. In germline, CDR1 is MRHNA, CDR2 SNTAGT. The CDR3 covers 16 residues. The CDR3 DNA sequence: TGTGCCAGCAGTGACTCTATCGGGATGTCACCCGATACGCAGTATTTT. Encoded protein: CASSDSIGMSPDTQYF.

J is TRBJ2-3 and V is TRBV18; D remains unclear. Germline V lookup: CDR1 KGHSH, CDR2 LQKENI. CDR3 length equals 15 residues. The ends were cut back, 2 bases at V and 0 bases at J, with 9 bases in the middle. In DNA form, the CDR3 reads TGTGCCAGCTCACCATCAACTGCCAGCACAGATACGCAGTATTTT. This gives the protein CASSPSTASTDTQYF. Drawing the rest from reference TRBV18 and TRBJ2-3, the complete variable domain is NAGVMQNPRHLVRRRGQEARLRCSPMKGHSHVYWYRQLPEEGLKFMVYLQKENIIDESGMPKERFSAEFPKEGPSILRIQQVVRGDSAAYFCASSPSTASTDTQYFGPGTRLTVL.

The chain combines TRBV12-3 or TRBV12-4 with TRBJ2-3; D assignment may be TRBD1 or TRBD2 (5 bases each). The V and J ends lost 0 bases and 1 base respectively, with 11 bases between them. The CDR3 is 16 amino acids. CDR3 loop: CASSLARGEGTDTQYF. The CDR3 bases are TGTGCCAGCAGTTTAGCGCGAGGGGAAGGCACAGATACGCAGTATTTT.

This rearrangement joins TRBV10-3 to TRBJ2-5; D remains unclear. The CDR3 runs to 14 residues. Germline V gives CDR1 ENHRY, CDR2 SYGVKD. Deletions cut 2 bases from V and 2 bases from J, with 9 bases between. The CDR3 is CAISEARVQETQYF. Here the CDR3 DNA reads TGTGCCATCAGTGAGGCACGGGTTCAAGAGACCCAGTACTTC.

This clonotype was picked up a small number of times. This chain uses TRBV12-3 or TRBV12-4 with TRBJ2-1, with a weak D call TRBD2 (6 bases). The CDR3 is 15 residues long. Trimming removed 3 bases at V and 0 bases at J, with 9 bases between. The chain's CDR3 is CASSFGRGSYNEQFF. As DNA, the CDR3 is TGTGCCAGCAGTTTCGGGCGGGGCTCCTACAATGAGCAGTTCTTC.

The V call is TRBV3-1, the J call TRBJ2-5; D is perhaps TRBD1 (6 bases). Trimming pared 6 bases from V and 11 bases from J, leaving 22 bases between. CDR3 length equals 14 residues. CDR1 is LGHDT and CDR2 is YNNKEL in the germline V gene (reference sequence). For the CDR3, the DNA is TGTGCCAGCAGACGCTTTTCAGGGGAAGGCGGGCAGTACTTC. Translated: CASRRFSGEGGQYF.